This TCR beta chain was captured in a study of blood T cell repertoires in COVID-19. Produced via immunoSEQ multiplex PCR; TCRdb's table is partial and in-frame only. The profile shows 300,000 to 450,000 clones, around 90% of them singletons. This clone has only one observation. Germline CDR1 and CDR2: KGHSH and LQKENI. The junction had 11 bases not matched to a gene; V was cut back by 4 bases and J by 5 bases. The CDR3 has 17 amino acids. Sequenced: peripheral blood. This receptor was identified in a woman in her fifties or sixties with COVID-19, enrolled during active disease. The chain combines TRBV18 with TRBJ2-1, with TRBD1 matching over 10 bases. This CDR3 reads CASSRNGPGQGHNEQFF. CDR3 coding DNA: TGTGCCAGCTCACGAAATGGGCCGGGACAGGGGCACAATGAGCAGTTCTTC.